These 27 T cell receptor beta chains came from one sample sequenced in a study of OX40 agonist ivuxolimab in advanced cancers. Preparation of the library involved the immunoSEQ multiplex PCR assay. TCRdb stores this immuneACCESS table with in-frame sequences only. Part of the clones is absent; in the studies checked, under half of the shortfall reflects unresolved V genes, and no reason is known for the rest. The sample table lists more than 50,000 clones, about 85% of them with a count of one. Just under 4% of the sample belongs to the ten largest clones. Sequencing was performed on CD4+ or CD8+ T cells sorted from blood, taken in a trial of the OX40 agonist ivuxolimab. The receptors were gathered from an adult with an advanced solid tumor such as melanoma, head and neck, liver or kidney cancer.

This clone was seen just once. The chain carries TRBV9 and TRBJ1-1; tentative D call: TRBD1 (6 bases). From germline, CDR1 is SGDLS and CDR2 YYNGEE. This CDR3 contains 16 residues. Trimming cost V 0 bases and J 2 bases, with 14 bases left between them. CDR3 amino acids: CASSVGSGARNTEAFF. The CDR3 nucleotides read TGTGCCAGCAGCGTAGGATCGGGGGCGCGTAACACTGAAGCTTTCTTT. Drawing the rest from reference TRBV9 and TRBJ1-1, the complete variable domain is DSGVTQTPKHLITATGQRVTLRCSPRSGDLSVYWYQQSLDQGLQFLIQYYNGEERAKGNILERFSAQQFPDLHSELNLSSLELGDSALYFCASSVGSGARNTEAFFGQGTRLTVV.

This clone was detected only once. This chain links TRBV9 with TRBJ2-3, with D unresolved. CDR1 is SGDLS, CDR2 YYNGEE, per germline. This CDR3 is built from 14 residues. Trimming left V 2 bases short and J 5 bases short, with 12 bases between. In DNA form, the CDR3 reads TGTGCCAGCAGCGTCGCCACAGTTGAAGATACGCAGTATTTT. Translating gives CASSVATVEDTQYF.

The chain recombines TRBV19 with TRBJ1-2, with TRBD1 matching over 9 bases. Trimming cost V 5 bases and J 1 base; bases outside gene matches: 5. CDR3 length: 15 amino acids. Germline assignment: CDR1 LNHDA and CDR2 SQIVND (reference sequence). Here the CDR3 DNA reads TGTGCCAGTAGTTTTCCGACAGGGGGTAACTATGGCTACACCTTC. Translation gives CASSFPTGGNYGYTF.

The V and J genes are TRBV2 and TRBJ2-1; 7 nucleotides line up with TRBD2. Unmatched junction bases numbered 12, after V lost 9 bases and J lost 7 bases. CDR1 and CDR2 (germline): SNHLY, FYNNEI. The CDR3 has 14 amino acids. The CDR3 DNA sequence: TGTGCCAGAACCGCGGGGGAGGGGTGGAATGAGCAGTTCTTC. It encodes CARTAGEGWNEQFF.

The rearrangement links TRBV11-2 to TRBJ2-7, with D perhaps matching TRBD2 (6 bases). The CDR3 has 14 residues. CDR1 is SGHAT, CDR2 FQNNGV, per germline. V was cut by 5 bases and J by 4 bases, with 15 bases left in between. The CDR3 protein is CASSILATSYEQYF. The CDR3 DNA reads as TGTGCCAGCAGCATCCTAGCGACCTCTTACGAGCAGTACTTC.

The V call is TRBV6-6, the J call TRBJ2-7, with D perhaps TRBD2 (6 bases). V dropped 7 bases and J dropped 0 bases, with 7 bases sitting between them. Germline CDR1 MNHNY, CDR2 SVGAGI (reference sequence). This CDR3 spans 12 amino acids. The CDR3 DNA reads TGTGCCAGCACGGAGGGCTCCTACGAGCAGTACTTC. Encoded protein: CASTEGSYEQYF.

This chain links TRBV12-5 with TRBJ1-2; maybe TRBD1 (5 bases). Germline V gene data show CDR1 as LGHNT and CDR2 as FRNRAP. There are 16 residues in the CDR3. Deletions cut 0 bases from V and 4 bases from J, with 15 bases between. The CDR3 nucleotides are TGTGCTAGTGGTTTGGTACAGGCTACAGTCATCTATGGCTACACCTTC. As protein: CASGLVQATVIYGYTF.

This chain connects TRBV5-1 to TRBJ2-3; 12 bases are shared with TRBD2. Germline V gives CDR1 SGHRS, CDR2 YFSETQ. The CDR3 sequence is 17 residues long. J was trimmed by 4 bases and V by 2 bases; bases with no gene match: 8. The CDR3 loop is CASSLGATSGSPDTQYF. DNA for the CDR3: TGCGCCAGCAGCTTAGGGGCGACTAGCGGGAGCCCAGATACGCAGTATTTT.

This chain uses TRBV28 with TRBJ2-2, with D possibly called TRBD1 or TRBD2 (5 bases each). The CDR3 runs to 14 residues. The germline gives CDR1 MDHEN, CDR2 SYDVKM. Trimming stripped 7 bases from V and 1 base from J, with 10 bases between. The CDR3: CASIRDLNTGELFF. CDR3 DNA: TGTGCCAGCATCCGGGACCTGAACACCGGGGAGCTGTTTTTT.

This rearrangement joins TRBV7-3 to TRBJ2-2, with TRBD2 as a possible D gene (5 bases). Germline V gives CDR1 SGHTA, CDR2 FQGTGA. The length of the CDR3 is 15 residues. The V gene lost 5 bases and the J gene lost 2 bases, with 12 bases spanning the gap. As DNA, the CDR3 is TGTGCCAGCAGCGTATACGGAGGAAACACCGGGGAGCTGTTTTTT. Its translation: CASSVYGGNTGELFF.

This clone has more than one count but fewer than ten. CDR3 sequence: CSVARQGGGTDTQYF. DNA of the CDR3: TGCAGCGTCGCCCGCCAGGGCGGAGGTACTGATACGCAGTATTTT. V is TRBV29-1 and J is TRBJ2-3; D is tentatively TRBD1 or TRBD2 (5 bases each). CDR1 is SQVTM and CDR2 is ANQGSEA in the germline V gene. V lost 6 bases and J lost 6, with 22 bases in between. The CDR3 is made up of 15 amino acids.

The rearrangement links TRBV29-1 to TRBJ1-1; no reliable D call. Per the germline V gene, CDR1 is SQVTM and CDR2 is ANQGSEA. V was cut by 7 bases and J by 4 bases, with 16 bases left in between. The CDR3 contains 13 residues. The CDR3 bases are TGCAGCGCCGAAGGGCCAGCGAGCACTGAAGCTTTCTTT. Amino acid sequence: CSAEGPASTEAFF.

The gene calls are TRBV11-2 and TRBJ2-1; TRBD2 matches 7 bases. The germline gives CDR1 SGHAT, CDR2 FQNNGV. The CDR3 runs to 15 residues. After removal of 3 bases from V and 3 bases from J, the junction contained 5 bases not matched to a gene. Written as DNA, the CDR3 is TGTGCCAGCAGCTTCTGGCTAGCGGACTACAATGAGCAGTTCTTC. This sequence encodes CASSFWLADYNEQFF. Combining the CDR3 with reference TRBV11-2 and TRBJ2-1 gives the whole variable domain EAGVAQSPRYKIIEKRQSVAFWCNPISGHATLYWYQQILGQGPKLLIQFQNNGVVDDSQLPKDRFSAERLKGVDSTLKIQPAKLEDSAVYLCASSFWLADYNEQFFGPGTRLTVL.

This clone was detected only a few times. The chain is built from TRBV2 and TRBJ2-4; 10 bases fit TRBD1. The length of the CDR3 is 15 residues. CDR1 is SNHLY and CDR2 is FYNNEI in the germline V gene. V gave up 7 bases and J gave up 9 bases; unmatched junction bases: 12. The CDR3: CASKPRQGARGIQYF. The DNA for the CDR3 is TGTGCCAGCAAACCCAGACAGGGGGCGCGGGGCATTCAGTACTTC.

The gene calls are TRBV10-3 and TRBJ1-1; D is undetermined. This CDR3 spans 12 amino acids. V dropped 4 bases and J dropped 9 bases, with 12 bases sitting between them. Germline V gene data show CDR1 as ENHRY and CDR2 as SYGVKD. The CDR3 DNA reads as TGTGCCATCAGTGGATCCGGGTCCCAAGCTTTCTTT. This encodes CAISGSGSQAFF.

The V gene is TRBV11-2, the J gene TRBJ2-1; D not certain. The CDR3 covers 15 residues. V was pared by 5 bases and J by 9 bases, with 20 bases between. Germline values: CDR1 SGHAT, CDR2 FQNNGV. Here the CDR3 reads CASSVTNLVPPEQFF. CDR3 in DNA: TGTGCCAGCAGCGTTACTAATTTAGTCCCACCTGAGCAGTTCTTC. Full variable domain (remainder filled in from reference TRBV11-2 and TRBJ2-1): EAGVAQSPRYKIIEKRQSVAFWCNPISGHATLYWYQQILGQGPKLLIQFQNNGVVDDSQLPKDRFSAERLKGVDSTLKIQPAKLEDSAVYLCASSVTNLVPPEQFFGPGTRLTVL.

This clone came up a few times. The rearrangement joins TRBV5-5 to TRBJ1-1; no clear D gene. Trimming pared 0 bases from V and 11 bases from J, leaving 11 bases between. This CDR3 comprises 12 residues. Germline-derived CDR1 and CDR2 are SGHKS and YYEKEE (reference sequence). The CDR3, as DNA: TGTGCCAGCAGCTTGGGGGCCCGCGGGGCTTTCTTT. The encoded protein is CASSLGARGAFF.

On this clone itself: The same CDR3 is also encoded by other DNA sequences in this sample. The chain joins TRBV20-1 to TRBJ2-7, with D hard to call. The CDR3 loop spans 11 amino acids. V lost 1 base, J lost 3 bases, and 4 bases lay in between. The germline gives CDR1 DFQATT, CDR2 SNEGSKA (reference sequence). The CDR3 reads CSARAGYEQYF. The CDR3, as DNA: TGCAGTGCTAGAGCGGGCTACGAGCAGTACTTC.

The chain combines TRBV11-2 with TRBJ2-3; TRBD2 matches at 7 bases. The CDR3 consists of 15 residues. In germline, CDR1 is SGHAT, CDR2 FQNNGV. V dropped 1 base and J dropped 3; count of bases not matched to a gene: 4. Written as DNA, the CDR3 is TGTGCCAGCAGCTTAGCCCTGGGGGGGACAGATACGCAGTATTTT. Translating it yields CASSLALGGTDTQYF. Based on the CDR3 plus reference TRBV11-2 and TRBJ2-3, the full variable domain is EAGVAQSPRYKIIEKRQSVAFWCNPISGHATLYWYQQILGQGPKLLIQFQNNGVVDDSQLPKDRFSAERLKGVDSTLKIQPAKLEDSAVYLCASSLALGGTDTQYFGPGTRLTVL.

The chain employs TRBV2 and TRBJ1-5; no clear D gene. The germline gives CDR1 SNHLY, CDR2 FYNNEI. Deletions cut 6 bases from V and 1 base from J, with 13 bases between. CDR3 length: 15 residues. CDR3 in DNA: TGTGCCAGCAGGGCCGCCGGGTTCAGCAATCAGCCCCAGCATTTT. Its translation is CASRAAGFSNQPQHF.

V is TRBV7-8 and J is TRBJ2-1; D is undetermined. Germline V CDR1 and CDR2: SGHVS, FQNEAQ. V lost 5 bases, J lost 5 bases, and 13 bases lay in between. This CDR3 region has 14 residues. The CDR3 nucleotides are TGTGCCAGCAGCGAGCCCGGTGGAAACAATGAGCAGTTCTTC. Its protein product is CASSEPGGNNEQFF.

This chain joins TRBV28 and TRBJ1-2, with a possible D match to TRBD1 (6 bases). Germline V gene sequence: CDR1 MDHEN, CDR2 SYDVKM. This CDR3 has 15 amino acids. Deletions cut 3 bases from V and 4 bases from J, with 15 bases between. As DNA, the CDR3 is TGTGCCAGCAGTTTGGGGGACATGAGGAGCTATGGCTACACCTTC. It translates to CASSLGDMRSYGYTF.

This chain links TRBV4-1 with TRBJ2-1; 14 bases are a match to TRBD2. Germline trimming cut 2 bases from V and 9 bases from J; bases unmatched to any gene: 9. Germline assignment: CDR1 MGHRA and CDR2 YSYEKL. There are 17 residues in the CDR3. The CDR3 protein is CASSQSGLAGVASEQFF. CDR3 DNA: TGCGCCAGCAGCCAATCGGGACTAGCGGGAGTGGCAAGTGAGCAGTTCTTC.

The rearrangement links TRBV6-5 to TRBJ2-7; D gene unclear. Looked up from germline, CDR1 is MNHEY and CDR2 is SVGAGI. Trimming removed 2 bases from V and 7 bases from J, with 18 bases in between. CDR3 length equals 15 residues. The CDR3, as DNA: TGTGCCAGCAGTTACCCCACCACACGACCTCGTGAGCAGTACTTC. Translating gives CASSYPTTRPREQYF.

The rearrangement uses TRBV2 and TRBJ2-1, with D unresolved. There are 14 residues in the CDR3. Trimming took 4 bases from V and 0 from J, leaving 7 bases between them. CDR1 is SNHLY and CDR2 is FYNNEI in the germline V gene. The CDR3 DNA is TGTGCCAGCAGTGTCTTGAGCTCCTACAATGAGCAGTTCTTC. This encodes CASSVLSSYNEQFF.

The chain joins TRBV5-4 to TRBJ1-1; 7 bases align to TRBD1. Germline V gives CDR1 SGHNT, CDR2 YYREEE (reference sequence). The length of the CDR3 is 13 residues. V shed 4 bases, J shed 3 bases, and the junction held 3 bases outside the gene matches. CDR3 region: CASSDRVHTEAFF. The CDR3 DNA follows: TGTGCCAGCAGCGACAGGGTGCACACTGAAGCTTTCTTT.

The CDR3 coding sequence is TGTGCCAGTAGTAGCCAGACAGGGGGCGCATGGAACATTCAGTACTTC. It translates to CASSSQTGGAWNIQYF. This chain uses TRBV19 with TRBJ2-4; TRBD1 matches 10 bases. The CDR3 has 16 amino acids. CDR1 and CDR2 from the germline V gene are LNHDA and SQIVND (reference sequence). With V trimmed by 4 bases and J by 7 bases, 10 bases remained unmatched.